This passage covers 12 T cell receptor beta chains from one sample sequenced in a study of CD8 T cells in Susac syndrome. Random hexamers were used to reverse transcribe an amount of about 0.5 to 1 ug RNA. TCRdb fed the immunoSEQ multiplex PCR reads into MiXCR, producing one record per CDR3 protein. The sample comprises approximately 75,000 distinct CDR3 sequences, roughly 94% of which are singletons, and 0.24% rests with the top ten. The sample consisted of CD8+ T cells from PBMCs. The receptors stem from a human donor in good health.

The gene calls are TRBV9 and TRBJ1-1; a weak D match, TRBD1 (6 bases). The CDR3 runs to 16 residues. CDR1 SGDLS and CDR2 YYNGEE come from the germline V gene. The V end was cut by 4 bases, the J end by 0 bases, with 16 bases between. CDR3 bases: TGTGCCAGCAGCCCCCGACAGGTTCTCATGAACACTGAAGCTTTCTTT. The encoded protein is CASSPRQVLMNTEAFF.

This sequence joins TRBV6-6 and TRBJ1-2, with 7 bases matching TRBD1. This CDR3 has 15 residues. V was clipped by 2 bases and J by 4 bases; unmatched bases: 7. Looked up from germline, CDR1 is MNHNY and CDR2 is SVGAGI (reference sequence). CDR3 DNA sequence: TGTGCCAGCAGTTACATTTCAGGGGGTGGCTATGGCTACACCTTC. Protein sequence: CASSYISGGGYGYTF.

This chain connects TRBV4-3 to TRBJ1-1; D not resolved. Deletions cut 0 bases from V and 1 base from J, with 9 bases between. The CDR3 runs 15 residues. The germline gives CDR1 LGHNA, CDR2 YSLEER. The CDR3 loop reads CASSQDKAGNTEAFF. The CDR3 region has the DNA TGCGCCAGCAGCCAAGATAAAGCAGGGAACACTGAAGCTTTCTTT.

The V call is TRBV19, the J call TRBJ2-5; D gene ambiguous. V dropped 0 bases and J dropped 4 bases, with 9 bases sitting between them. CDR1 and CDR2 (germline): LNHDA, SQIVND (reference sequence). The CDR3 runs 14 residues. The DNA for the CDR3 is TGTGCCAGTAGTATAGATCAGGACGGAGAGACCCAGTACTTC. Translating it yields CASSIDQDGETQYF.

The CDR3 DNA follows: TGTGCCAGCAGAAAAGGGACCAACGTCCTGACTTTC. Protein sequence: CASRKGTNVLTF. The V call is TRBV12-3 or TRBV12-4, the J call TRBJ2-6; D remains ambiguous. The germline V and J ends were trimmed by 6 bases and 8 bases, with 8 bases remaining between them. CDR3 length: 12 residues.

CDR3: CAISEEDPMANQPQHF. The CDR3 bases are TGTGCCATCAGTGAAGAGGACCCCATGGCAAATCAGCCCCAGCATTTT. The chain carries TRBV10-3 and TRBJ1-5; D is ambiguous. The germline V gene has CDR1 ENHRY and CDR2 SYGVKD. The CDR3 is 16 amino acids. V was pared by 3 bases and J by 4 bases, with 16 bases between.

The V gene is TRBV6-5, the J gene TRBJ1-4, with D uncertain. There are 15 residues in the CDR3. V shed 2 bases and J shed 0 bases, with 7 bases lying between them. Per germline, CDR1 MNHEY and CDR2 SVGAGI. The CDR3 here is CASSYGGSTNEKLFF. Here the CDR3 DNA reads TGTGCCAGCAGTTACGGAGGGTCAACTAATGAAAAACTGTTTTTT.

The chain uses TRBV5-1 and TRBJ2-2, with a tentative D call TRBD1 (5 bases). Germline assignment: CDR1 SGHRS and CDR2 YFSETQ. This CDR3 spans 19 amino acids. Trimming left V 2 bases short and J 0 bases short, with 20 bases between. The CDR3 sequence is CASSLSDSKFRANTGELFF. The CDR3 DNA follows: TGCGCCAGCAGCTTATCCGACAGCAAATTCCGCGCGAACACCGGGGAGCTGTTTTTT.

The chain has TRBV7-9 and TRBJ1-6, with 7 positions matching TRBD1. The J segment lost 7 bases and the V segment lost 5 bases, leaving 5 bases of the junction unmatched. This CDR3 comprises 14 residues. Germline values: CDR1 SEHNR, CDR2 FQNEAQ (reference sequence). The CDR3 region is CASSMTRGNSPLHF. DNA for the CDR3: TGTGCCAGCAGCATGACCAGGGGGAATTCACCCCTCCACTTT.

V gene TRBV9 combines with J gene TRBJ2-3; D is perhaps TRBD1 (5 bases). The V end lost 4 bases, the J end lost 6 bases, and 15 bases lay between the germline ends. The length of the CDR3 is 14 residues. Germline CDR1 SGDLS, CDR2 YYNGEE. CDR3 protein: CASSTGRGRDTQYF. The CDR3 coding sequence is TGTGCCAGCAGCACAGGACGTGGACGGGATACGCAGTATTTT.

The chain carries TRBV19 and TRBJ1-6; D uncertain. V was clipped by 5 bases and J by 7 bases, with 9 bases between them. In germline, CDR1 is LNHDA, CDR2 SQIVND (reference sequence). This CDR3 spans 13 amino acids. DNA of the CDR3: TGTGCCAGTAGTGTCACCGAGAATTCACCCCTCCACTTT. It yields the protein CASSVTENSPLHF.

Only one count was recorded for this clonotype. CDR3 in amino acids: CASSLGAGRETQYF. CDR3 coding DNA: TGTGCCAGCAGCTTAGGTGCGGGACGAGAGACCCAGTACTTC. V and J are TRBV11-2 and TRBJ2-5, with D perhaps matching TRBD2 (6 bases). From germline, CDR1 is SGHAT and CDR2 FQNNGV. The CDR3 loop spans 14 amino acids. Trimming shortened V by 1 base and J by 4 bases, and 10 bases separated the two germline ends.